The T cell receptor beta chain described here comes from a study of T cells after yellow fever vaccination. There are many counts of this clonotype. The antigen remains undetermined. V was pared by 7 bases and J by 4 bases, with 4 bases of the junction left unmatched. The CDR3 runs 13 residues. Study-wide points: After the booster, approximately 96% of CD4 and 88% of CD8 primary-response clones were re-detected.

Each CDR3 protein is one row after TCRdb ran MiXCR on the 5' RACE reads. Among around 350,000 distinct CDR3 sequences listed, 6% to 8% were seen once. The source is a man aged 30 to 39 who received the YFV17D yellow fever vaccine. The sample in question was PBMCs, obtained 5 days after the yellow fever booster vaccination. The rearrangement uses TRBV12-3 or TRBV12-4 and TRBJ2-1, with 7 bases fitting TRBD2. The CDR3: CASKRGVYNEQFF. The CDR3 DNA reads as TGTGCCAGCAAACGGGGGGTGTACAATGAGCAGTTCTTC.